Listed below are T cell receptor beta chains from one sample, sequenced in a study of PD-L1 blockade in urothelial cancer. The method was immunoSEQ multiplex PCR; TCRdb's version includes in-frame clones alone and lacks a portion of them. The sample carries 45,000 to 50,000 clones, about 81% recorded once. Sequencing was performed on PBMCs, taken around atezolizumab (anti-PD-L1) treatment. The receptor set was obtained from a man aged 50 or older with urothelial cancer. Each CDR3 is given with its conserved first and last residue. Fields, in order: J gene, V gene, clone size, D gene, CDR3 DNA, CDR3 protein. The D gene is left open where the match is weak. Where a row states a size, it is once, few, many or the class of an expanded clone; other rows omit it.

J: TRBJ1-1; V: TRBV5-4; size: -; D: TRBD1; DNA: TGTGCCAGCAGCATTCCGACAGGGGGACGAACTGAAGCTTTCTTT; CDR3: CASSIPTGGRTEAFF
J: TRBJ1-5; V: TRBV2; size: -; D: -; DNA: TGTGCCAGCGCAGGGGCCTATAGCAATCAGCCCCAGCATTTT; CDR3: CASAGAYSNQPQHF
J: TRBJ2-3; V: TRBV19; size: -; D: TRBD2; DNA: TGTGCCAGTAGTATCCCCGTTGCGGGGGGAGATACGCAGTATTTT; CDR3: CASSIPVAGGDTQYF
J: TRBJ2-1; V: TRBV4-1; size: once; D: -; DNA: TGCGCCAGCAGCCTGCAGGGATCCTACAATGAGCAGTTCTTC; CDR3: CASSLQGSYNEQFF
J: TRBJ2-5; V: TRBV5-1; size: -; D: -; DNA: TGCGCCAGCAGCTTGGGGGACTCCCAGGAGACCCAGTACTTC; CDR3: CASSLGDSQETQYF
J: TRBJ2-2; V: TRBV7-2; size: -; D: -; DNA: TGTGCCAGCAGCTTATCGCGGATAGGGGCCGGGGAGCTGTTTTTT; CDR3: CASSLSRIGAGELFF
J: TRBJ1-1; V: TRBV6-5; size: -; D: -; DNA: TGTGCCAGCAGTCGCGGGGCTCGGGAAGCTTTCTTT; CDR3: CASSRGAREAFF
J: TRBJ2-1; V: TRBV7-2; size: -; D: TRBD1; DNA: TGTGCCAGCAGCTTGGCGACAGGGGTCAACTACAATGAGCAGTTCTTC; CDR3: CASSLATGVNYNEQFF
J: TRBJ1-5; V: TRBV29-1; size: -; D: -; DNA: TGCAGCGACGAAGGACAGTATAGCAATCAGCCCCAGCATTTT; CDR3: CSDEGQYSNQPQHF
J: TRBJ2-7; V: TRBV25-1; size: -; D: -; DNA: TGTGCCAGCAGTGAAAGGAGGGAGGCACTCTCCTACGAGCAGTACTTC; CDR3: CASSERREALSYEQYF
J: TRBJ1-1; V: TRBV6-4; size: once; D: TRBD1; DNA: TGTGCCAGCAGGAGGACAGGTGACAACACTGAAGCTTTCTTT; CDR3: CASRRTGDNTEAFF
J: TRBJ1-2; V: TRBV21-1; size: few; D: -; DNA: TGTGCCAGCAGCAAATTGTGGGGCCGCGGTGGCTACACCTTC; CDR3: CASSKLWGRGGYTF
J: TRBJ1-2; V: TRBV5-4; size: -; D: TRBD1; DNA: TGTGCCAGCAGCGCGGGACAGAACTATGGCTACACCTTC; CDR3: CASSAGQNYGYTF
J: TRBJ1-2; V: TRBV2; size: -; D: -; DNA: TGTGCCAGCAGTGAGCAGGGTTATGGCTACACCTTC; CDR3: CASSEQGYGYTF
J: TRBJ2-2; V: TRBV10-1; size: few; D: TRBD2; DNA: TGCGCCACAAGGCGGGAGAGGAACACCGGGGAGCTGTTTTTT; CDR3: CATRRERNTGELFF
J: TRBJ2-6; V: TRBV7-2; size: -; D: -; DNA: TGTGCCAGCAGCTTAAAGTCCCTAGCGACCTCTGGGGCCAACGTCCTGACTTTC; CDR3: CASSLKSLATSGANVLTF
J: TRBJ2-7; V: TRBV2; size: -; D: TRBD1; DNA: TGTGCCAGCAGTGAGACAGGGGGCCGGGACGAGCAGTACTTC; CDR3: CASSETGGRDEQYF
J: TRBJ1-1; V: TRBV18; size: -; D: TRBD1; DNA: TGTGCCAGCTCACCCGTCCCGGGACAGGTCCGGAACACTGAAGCTTTCTTT; CDR3: CASSPVPGQVRNTEAFF
J: TRBJ2-3; V: TRBV7-3; size: -; D: TRBD2; DNA: TGTGCCAGCCGGAAGGGACTAGCGGTCACAGATACGCAGTATTTT; CDR3: CASRKGLAVTDTQYF
J: TRBJ2-1; V: TRBV5-1; size: -; D: -; DNA: TGCGCCAGCAGCTTGGGGGCAACAGAGAATAATGAGCAGTTCTTC; CDR3: CASSLGATENNEQFF
J: TRBJ2-3; V: TRBV29-1; size: -; D: -; DNA: TGCAGCGTTGCAGGGTCAGATACGCAGTATTTT; CDR3: CSVAGSDTQYF
J: TRBJ2-1; V: TRBV5-4; size: -; D: TRBD2; DNA: TGTGCCAGCAGCTACCGGGGGGGCCGCAATGAGCAGTTCTTC; CDR3: CASSYRGGRNEQFF
J: TRBJ2-7; V: TRBV6-1; size: once; D: TRBD1; DNA: TGTGCCAGCACGGAGACAGGGGTACCTTACTACGAGCAGTACTTC; CDR3: CASTETGVPYYEQYF
J: TRBJ2-3; V: TRBV5-6; size: -; D: TRBD2; DNA: TGTGCCAGCAGCTTGGTGACTAGCGGGGAGAGCACAGATACGCAGTATTTT; CDR3: CASSLVTSGESTDTQYF
J: TRBJ2-2; V: TRBV19; size: -; D: -; DNA: TGTGCCAGTACTAATTCCAAGGAGCGGTCGAACACCGGGGAGCTGTTTTTT; CDR3: CASTNSKERSNTGELFF
J: TRBJ2-1; V: TRBV5-5; size: -; D: -; DNA: TGTGCCAGCAGCTTGGAACCGACGGGGAATGAGCAGTTCTTC; CDR3: CASSLEPTGNEQFF
J: TRBJ1-2; V: TRBV7-8; size: -; D: -; DNA: TGTGCCAGCAGCTTGATAGGACAGCAAGACTATGGCTACACCTTC; CDR3: CASSLIGQQDYGYTF
J: TRBJ1-6; V: TRBV7-9; size: -; D: -; DNA: TGTGCCAGCAGTATGGAAGGGGAAACCTCACCCCTCCACTTT; CDR3: CASSMEGETSPLHF
J: TRBJ2-1; V: TRBV6-1; size: -; D: TRBD2; DNA: TGTGCCAGCAGTTTGGCGGGGGTCTCCTACAATGAGCAGTTCTTC; CDR3: CASSLAGVSYNEQFF
J: TRBJ2-7; V: TRBV5-4; size: -; D: TRBD1; DNA: TGTGCCAGCAGCTTGGGAGCCGGGACAGGGGGTTACGAGCAGTACTTC; CDR3: CASSLGAGTGGYEQYF
J: TRBJ2-1; V: TRBV7-8; size: -; D: TRBD2; DNA: TGTGCCAGCAGCTCTGCAGCGGGAGAAGGGAATGAGCAGTTCTTC; CDR3: CASSSAAGEGNEQFF
J: TRBJ1-1; V: TRBV5-1; size: -; D: -; DNA: TGCGCCAGCAGCCCCCAAATGAACACTGAAGCTTTCTTT; CDR3: CASSPQMNTEAFF
J: TRBJ2-3; V: TRBV4-2; size: -; D: TRBD2; DNA: TGTGCCAGCACCCCGTACGGGGGGTCAGATACGCAGTATTTT; CDR3: CASTPYGGSDTQYF
J: TRBJ2-2; V: TRBV27; size: -; D: TRBD1; DNA: TGTGCCAGCAGCAAGACCGGGACAGGGTTATCCGGGGAGCTGTTTTTT; CDR3: CASSKTGTGLSGELFF
J: TRBJ1-2; V: TRBV21-1; size: -; D: -; DNA: TGTGCCAGCAGCAAAAGATCGAGCGGCAGGGTAGCGGAAAACTATGGCTACACCTTC; CDR3: CASSKRSSGRVAENYGYTF
J: TRBJ2-2; V: TRBV27; size: -; D: -; DNA: TGTGCCAGCAGCCTAGGGGGCGGGACTAACACCGGGGAGCTGTTTTTT; CDR3: CASSLGGGTNTGELFF
J: TRBJ1-5; V: TRBV11-1; size: -; D: -; DNA: TGTGCCAGCAGTCGGACACAGGATCAGCCCCAGCATTTT; CDR3: CASSRTQDQPQHF
J: TRBJ2-1; V: TRBV7-8; size: -; D: TRBD2; DNA: TGTGCCAGCAGCTTAAGGCGTGCGGGAGCTTTCAGCTCCTACAATGAGCAGTTCTTC; CDR3: CASSLRRAGAFSSYNEQFF
J: TRBJ2-2; V: TRBV18; size: -; D: -; DNA: TGTGCCAGCTCACCACTCGACAGATCCACCGGGGAGCTGTTTTTT; CDR3: CASSPLDRSTGELFF
J: TRBJ1-3; V: TRBV14; size: -; D: -; DNA: TGTGCCAGCAGCCAAAGGGGATACAAGAGCTCTGGAAACACCATATATTTT; CDR3: CASSQRGYKSSGNTIYF
J: TRBJ1-4; V: TRBV14; size: few; D: -; DNA: TGTGCCAGCAGCCCTAGCGGGGGTTCAACTAATGAAAAACTGTTTTTT; CDR3: CASSPSGGSTNEKLFF
J: TRBJ1-2; V: TRBV29-1; size: -; D: TRBD1; DNA: TGCAGCGGCTCCCCCGGGACAGGGAACTATGGCTACACCTTC; CDR3: CSGSPGTGNYGYTF
J: TRBJ1-1; V: TRBV5-1; size: few; D: -; DNA: TGCGCCAGCAGATTGGGAGTGGGGGGGAACACTGAAGCTTTCTTT; CDR3: CASRLGVGGNTEAFF
J: TRBJ1-4; V: TRBV6-5; size: -; D: -; DNA: TGTGCCAGCAGTTATAGAGAAGAAAAACTGTTTTTT; CDR3: CASSYREEKLFF
J: TRBJ1-6; V: TRBV18; size: -; D: -; DNA: TGTGCCAGCTCACCACCCGGGCAGGGGCGAGGTAATTCACCCCTCCACTTT; CDR3: CASSPPGQGRGNSPLHF
J: TRBJ1-4; V: TRBV4-1; size: -; D: -; DNA: TGCGCCAGCAGCCAAGTTGGCTCGGAAAAACTGTTTTTT; CDR3: CASSQVGSEKLFF
J: TRBJ2-1; V: TRBV9; size: -; D: -; DNA: TGTGCCAGCAGCCTAGCAGGAGGGGGGGTCTACAATGAGCAGTTCTTC; CDR3: CASSLAGGGVYNEQFF
J: TRBJ1-3; V: TRBV15; size: -; D: TRBD1; DNA: TGTGCCACCAGCAGGCCTCCCGGGACAGCCGGAAACACCATATATTTT; CDR3: CATSRPPGTAGNTIYF
J: TRBJ2-1; V: TRBV6-5; size: -; D: -; DNA: TGTGCCAGCAGTGCTGACTCGTACAATGAGCAGTTCTTC; CDR3: CASSADSYNEQFF
J: TRBJ1-1; V: TRBV4-2; size: -; D: TRBD1; DNA: TGTGCCAGCAGCCAGGACGGGACAGAGAACACTGAAGCTTTCTTT; CDR3: CASSQDGTENTEAFF
J: TRBJ1-5; V: TRBV10-3; size: -; D: -; DNA: TGTGCCATCGGGGAGGGGGATCAGCCCCAGCATTTT; CDR3: CAIGEGDQPQHF
J: TRBJ1-5; V: TRBV6-5; size: -; D: -; DNA: TGTGCCAGCAGGATGACAAGAAATAGCAATCAGCCCCAGCATTTT; CDR3: CASRMTRNSNQPQHF
J: TRBJ1-4; V: TRBV5-1; size: -; D: -; DNA: TGCGCCAGCAGCTTGGGGGCAGGTGAAAAACTGTTTTTT; CDR3: CASSLGAGEKLFF
J: TRBJ1-5; V: TRBV4-1; size: -; D: TRBD1; DNA: TGCGCCAGCAGCCAGTCGGACAGGGCTAATCAGCCCCAGCATTTT; CDR3: CASSQSDRANQPQHF
J: TRBJ2-2; V: TRBV11-3; size: few; D: -; DNA: TGTGCCAGCAGCCCTGGACTATGGACCGGGGAGCTGTTTTTT; CDR3: CASSPGLWTGELFF
J: TRBJ1-1; V: TRBV11-2; size: -; D: -; DNA: TGTGCCAGCAGCTCCTGGGGGAGGACTGAAGCTTTCTTT; CDR3: CASSSWGRTEAFF